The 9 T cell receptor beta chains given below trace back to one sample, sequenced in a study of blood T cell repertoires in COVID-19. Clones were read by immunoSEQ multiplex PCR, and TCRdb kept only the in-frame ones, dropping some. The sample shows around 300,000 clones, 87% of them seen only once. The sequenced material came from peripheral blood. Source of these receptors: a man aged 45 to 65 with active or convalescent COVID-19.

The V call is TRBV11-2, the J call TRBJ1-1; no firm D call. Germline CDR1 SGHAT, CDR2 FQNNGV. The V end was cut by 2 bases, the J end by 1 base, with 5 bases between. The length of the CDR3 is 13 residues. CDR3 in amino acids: CASSLRRNTEAFF. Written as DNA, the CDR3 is TGTGCCAGCAGCTTAAGGAGGAACACTGAAGCTTTCTTT.

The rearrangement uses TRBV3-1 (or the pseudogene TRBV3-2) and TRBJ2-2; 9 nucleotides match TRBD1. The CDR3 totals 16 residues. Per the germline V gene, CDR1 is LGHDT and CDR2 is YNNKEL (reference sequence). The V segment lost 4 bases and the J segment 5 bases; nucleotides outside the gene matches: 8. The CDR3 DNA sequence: TGTGCCAGCAGCCCCTACAGGGGGCGCGGGACCGGGGAGCTGTTTTTT. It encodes CASSPYRGRGTGELFF.

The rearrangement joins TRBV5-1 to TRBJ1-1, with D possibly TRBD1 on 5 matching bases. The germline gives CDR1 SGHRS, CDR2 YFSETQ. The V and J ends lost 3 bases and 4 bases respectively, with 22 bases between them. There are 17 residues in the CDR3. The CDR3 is CASSSGREGNGGTEAFF. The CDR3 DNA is TGCGCCAGCAGCTCGGGCAGGGAAGGAAACGGGGGCACTGAAGCTTTCTTT.

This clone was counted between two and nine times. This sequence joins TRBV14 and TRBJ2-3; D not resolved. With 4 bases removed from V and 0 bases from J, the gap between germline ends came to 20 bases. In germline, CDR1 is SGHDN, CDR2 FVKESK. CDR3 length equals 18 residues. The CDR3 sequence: CASSRGIYLVPSTDTQYF. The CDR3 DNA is TGTGCCAGCAGCCGTGGTATCTATTTGGTACCTAGCACAGATACGCAGTATTTT.

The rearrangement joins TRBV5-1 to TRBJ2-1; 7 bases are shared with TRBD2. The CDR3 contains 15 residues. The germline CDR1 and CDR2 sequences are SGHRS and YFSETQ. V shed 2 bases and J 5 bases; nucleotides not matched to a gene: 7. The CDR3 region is CASSFQTSLDNEQFF. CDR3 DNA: TGCGCCAGCAGCTTCCAGACTAGCCTTGACAATGAGCAGTTCTTC.

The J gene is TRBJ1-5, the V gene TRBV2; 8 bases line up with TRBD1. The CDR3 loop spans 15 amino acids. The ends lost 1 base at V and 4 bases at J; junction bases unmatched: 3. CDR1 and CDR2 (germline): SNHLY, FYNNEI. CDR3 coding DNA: TGTGCCAGCAGTGAAGAGGGACAGGTAAATCAGCCCCAGCATTTT. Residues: CASSEEGQVNQPQHF.

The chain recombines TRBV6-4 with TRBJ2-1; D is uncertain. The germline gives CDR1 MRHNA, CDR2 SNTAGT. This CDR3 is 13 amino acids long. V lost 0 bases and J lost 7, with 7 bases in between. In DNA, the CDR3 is TGTGCCAGCAGTGACTCGGAGACTAATGAGCAGTTCTTC. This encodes CASSDSETNEQFF.

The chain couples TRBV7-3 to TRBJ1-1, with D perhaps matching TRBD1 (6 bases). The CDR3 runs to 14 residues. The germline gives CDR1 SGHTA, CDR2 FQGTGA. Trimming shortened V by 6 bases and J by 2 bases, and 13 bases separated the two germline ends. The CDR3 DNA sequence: TGTGCCAGCAGTGTGGGACAAGCAAACACTGAAGCTTTCTTT. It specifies CASSVGQANTEAFF.

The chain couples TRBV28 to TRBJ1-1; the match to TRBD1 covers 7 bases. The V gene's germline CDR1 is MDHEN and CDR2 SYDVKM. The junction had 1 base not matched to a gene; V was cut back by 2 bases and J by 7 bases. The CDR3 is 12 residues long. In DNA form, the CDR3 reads TGTGCCAGCAGTTTAGGGACAGTTGAAGCTTTCTTT. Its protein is CASSLGTVEAFF.